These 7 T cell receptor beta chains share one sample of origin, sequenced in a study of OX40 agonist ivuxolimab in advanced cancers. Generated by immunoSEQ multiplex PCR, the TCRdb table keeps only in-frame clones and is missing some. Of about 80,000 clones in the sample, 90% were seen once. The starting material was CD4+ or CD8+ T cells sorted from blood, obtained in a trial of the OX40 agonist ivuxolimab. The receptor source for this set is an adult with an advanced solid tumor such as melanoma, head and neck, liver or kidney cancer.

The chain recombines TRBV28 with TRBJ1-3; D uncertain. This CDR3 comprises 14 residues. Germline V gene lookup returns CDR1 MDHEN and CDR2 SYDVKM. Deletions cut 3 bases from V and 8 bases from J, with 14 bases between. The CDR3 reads CASSFSGREDTIYF. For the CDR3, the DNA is TGTGCCAGCAGTTTTTCAGGAAGGGAGGACACCATATATTTT.

The chain's CDR3 is CASSWVSGAGTGELFF. The CDR3 DNA sequence: TGTGCCAGCAGCTGGGTCTCCGGGGCGGGCACCGGGGAGCTGTTTTTT. J is TRBJ2-2 and V is TRBV7-9; D might be TRBD1 or TRBD2, each matching 5 bases. From germline, CDR1 is SEHNR and CDR2 FQNEAQ (reference sequence). This CDR3 contains 16 residues. V was pared by 4 bases and J by 4 bases, with 16 bases between.

DNA of the CDR3: TGTGCCAGTAGTATTAGGATCGGAGATGGAAGGGGGCTGTCCAAAAACATTCAGTACTTC. Translated, it gives CASSIRIGDGRGLSKNIQYF. This chain links TRBV19 with TRBJ2-4; TRBD1 matches at 7 bases. V lost 3 bases to trimming and J lost 2 bases; unmatched junction nucleotides: 19. The CDR3 runs to 20 residues. Germline V lookup: CDR1 LNHDA, CDR2 SQIVND (reference sequence).

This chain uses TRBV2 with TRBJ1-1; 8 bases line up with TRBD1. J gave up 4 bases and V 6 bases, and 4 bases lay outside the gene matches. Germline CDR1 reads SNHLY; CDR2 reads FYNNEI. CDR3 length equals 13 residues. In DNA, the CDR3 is TGTGCCAGCAGCGCCGGACAGGGCACTGAAGCTTTCTTT. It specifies CASSAGQGTEAFF.

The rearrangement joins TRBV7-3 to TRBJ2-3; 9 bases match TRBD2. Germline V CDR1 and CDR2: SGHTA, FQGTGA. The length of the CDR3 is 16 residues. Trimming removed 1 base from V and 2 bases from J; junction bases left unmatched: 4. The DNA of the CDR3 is TGTGCCAGCAGCTTAAGGCCTAGCGGGGACACAGATACGCAGTATTTT. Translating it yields CASSLRPSGDTDTQYF.

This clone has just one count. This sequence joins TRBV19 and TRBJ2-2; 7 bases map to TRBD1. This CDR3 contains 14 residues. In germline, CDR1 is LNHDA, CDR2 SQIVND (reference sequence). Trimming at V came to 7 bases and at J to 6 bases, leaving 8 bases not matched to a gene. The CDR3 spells CASTSPRGPGELFF. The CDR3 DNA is TGTGCCAGTACCTCACCAAGGGGGCCCGGGGAGCTGTTTTTT.

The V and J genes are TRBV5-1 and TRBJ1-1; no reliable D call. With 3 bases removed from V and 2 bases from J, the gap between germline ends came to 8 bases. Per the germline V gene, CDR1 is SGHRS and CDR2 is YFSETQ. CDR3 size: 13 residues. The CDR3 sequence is CASSSRSNTEAFF. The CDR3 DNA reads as TGCGCCAGCAGCTCCCGGTCAAACACTGAAGCTTTCTTT.